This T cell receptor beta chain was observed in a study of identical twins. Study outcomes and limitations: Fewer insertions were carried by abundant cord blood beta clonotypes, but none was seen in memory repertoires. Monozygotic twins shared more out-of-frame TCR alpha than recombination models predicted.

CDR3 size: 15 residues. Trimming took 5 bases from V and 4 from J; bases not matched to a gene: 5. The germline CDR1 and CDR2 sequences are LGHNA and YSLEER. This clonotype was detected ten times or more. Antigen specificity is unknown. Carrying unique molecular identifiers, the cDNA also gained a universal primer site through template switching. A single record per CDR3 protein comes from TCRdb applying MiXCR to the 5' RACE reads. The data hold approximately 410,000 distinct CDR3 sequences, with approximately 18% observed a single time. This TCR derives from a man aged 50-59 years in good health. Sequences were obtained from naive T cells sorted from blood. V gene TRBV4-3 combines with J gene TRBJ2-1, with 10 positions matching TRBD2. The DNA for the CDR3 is TGCGCCAGCAGCTTAGGACTAGCGGTATACAATGAGCAGTTCTTC. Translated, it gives CASSLGLAVYNEQFF.